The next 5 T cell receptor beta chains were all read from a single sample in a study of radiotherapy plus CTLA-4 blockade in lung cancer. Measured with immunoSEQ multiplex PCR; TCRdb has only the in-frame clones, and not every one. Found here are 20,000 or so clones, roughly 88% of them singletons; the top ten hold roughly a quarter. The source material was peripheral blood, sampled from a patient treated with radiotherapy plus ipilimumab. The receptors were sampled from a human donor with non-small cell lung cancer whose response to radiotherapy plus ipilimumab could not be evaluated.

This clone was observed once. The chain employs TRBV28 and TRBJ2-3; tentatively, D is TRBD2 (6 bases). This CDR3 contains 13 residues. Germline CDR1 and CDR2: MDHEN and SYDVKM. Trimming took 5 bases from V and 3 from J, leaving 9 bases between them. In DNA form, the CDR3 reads TGTGCCAGCAGTAGGGGAGGTACAGATACGCAGTATTTT. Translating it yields CASSRGGTDTQYF. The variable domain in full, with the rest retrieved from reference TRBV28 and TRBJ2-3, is DVKVTQSSRYLVKRTGEKVFLECVQDMDHENMFWYRQDPGLGLRLIYFSYDVKMKEKGDIPEGYSVSREKKERFSLILESASTNQTSMYLCASSRGGTDTQYFGPGTRLTVL.

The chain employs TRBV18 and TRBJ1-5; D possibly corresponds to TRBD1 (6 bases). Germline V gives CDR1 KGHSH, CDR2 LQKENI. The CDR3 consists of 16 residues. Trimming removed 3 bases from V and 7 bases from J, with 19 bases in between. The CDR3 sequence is CASSPSVTGVDQPQHF. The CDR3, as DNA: TGTGCCAGCTCACCGTCGGTGACAGGCGTAGACCAGCCCCAGCATTTT.

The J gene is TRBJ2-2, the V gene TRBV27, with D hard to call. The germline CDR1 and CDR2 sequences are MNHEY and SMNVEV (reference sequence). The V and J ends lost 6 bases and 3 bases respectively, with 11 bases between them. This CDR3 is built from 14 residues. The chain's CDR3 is CASRIRRHTGELFF. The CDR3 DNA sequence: TGTGCCAGCAGGATCAGGCGTCACACCGGGGAGCTGTTTTTT.

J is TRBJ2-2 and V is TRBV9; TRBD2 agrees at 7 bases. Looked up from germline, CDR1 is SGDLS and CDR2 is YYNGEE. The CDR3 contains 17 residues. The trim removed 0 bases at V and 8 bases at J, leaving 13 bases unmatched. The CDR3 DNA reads TGTGCCAGCAGCGTAGTTGGGGGGGGACTCTCCGCGGGGGAGCTGTTTTTT. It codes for CASSVVGGGLSAGELFF.

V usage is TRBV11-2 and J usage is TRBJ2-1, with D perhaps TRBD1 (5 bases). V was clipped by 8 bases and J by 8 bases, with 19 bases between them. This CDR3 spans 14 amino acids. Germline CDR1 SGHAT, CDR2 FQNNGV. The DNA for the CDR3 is TGTGCCAGCGGCTCCCATTGGACAAGCGATGAGCAGTTCTTC. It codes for CASGSHWTSDEQFF.